This T cell receptor (beta chain) comes out of a study of T cells expressing NK-cell markers. Production of TCR beta cDNA relied on 5'RACE template switching with UMIs. TCRdb reprocessed the 5' RACE reads and stores each CDR3 protein as one record, lacking DNA. The sample totals over 350,000 distinct CDR3 sequences. Germline V gives CDR1 SGHVS, CDR2 FQNEAQ. The CDR3 runs 13 residues. What was sequenced was blood T cells: a sorted CD56 or NKG2C T cell subset, CD4+ or CD8+ T cells, or bulk PBMC T cells (not recorded which). V is TRBV7-8 and J is TRBJ1-1. The TCR was taken from a woman in her 50s in good health. The CDR3 loop is CASSLFGEIEAFF.